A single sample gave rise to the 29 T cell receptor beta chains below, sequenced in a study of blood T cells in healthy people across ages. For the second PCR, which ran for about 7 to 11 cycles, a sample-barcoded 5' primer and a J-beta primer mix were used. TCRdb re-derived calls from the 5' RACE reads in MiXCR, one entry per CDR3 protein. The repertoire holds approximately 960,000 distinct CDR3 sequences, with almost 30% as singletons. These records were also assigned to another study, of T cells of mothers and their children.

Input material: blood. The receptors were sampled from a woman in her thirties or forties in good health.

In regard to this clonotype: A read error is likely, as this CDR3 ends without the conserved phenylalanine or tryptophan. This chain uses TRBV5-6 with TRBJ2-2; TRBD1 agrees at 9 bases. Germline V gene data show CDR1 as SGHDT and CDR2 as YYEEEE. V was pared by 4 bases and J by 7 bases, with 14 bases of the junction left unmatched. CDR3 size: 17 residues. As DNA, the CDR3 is TGTGCCAGCAGCCTAAACCTCGGGACAGGGTTCTTCGGGGAGCTGTTTGTT. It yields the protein CASSLNLGTGFFGELFV.

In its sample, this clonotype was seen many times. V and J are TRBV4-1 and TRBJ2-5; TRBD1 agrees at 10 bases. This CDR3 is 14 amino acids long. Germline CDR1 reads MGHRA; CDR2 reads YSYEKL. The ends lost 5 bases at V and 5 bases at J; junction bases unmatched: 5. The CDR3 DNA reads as TGCGCCAGCAGCTTCCAGACAGGGGGCGAGACCCAGTACTTC. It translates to CASSFQTGGETQYF.

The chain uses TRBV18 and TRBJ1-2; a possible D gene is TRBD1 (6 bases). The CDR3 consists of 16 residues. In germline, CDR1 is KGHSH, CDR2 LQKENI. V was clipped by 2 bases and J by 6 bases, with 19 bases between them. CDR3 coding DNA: TGTGCCAGCTCACCAGAGGCGACAGGCCGGAGGAATGGCTACACCTTC. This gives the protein CASSPEATGRRNGYTF.

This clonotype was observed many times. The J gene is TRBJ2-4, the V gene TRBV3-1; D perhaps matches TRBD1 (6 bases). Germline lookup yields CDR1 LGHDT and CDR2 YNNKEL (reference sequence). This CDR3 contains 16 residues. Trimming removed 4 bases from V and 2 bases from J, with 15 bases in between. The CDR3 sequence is CASSPTGTVTKNIQYF. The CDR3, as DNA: TGTGCCAGCAGCCCGACAGGCACGGTAACCAAAAACATTCAGTACTTC.

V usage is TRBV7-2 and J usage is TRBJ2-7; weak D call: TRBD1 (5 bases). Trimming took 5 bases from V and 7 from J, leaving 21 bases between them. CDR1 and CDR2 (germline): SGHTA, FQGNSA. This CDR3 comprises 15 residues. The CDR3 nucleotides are TGTGCCAGCAGCGCTCGGCTCCCAGGGTCAACGGAGCAGTACTTC. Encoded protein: CASSARLPGSTEQYF.

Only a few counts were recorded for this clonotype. This CDR3 is CASRKHPSSAPQHF. The CDR3 DNA reads as TGTGCCAGCAGGAAACATCCCAGCTCGGCCCCCCAGCATTTT. This rearrangement joins TRBV28 to TRBJ1-5, with unresolved D. Trimming cost V 6 bases and J 10 bases, with 19 bases left between them. Germline CDR1 MDHEN, CDR2 SYDVKM. The CDR3 is 14 residues long.

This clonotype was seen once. CDR3 in amino acids: CASSEGLAGGLQETQYF. The CDR3 DNA reads as TGCGCCAGCAGTGAGGGGCTAGCGGGGGGGCTTCAAGAGACCCAGTACTTC. The chain combines TRBV10-2 with TRBJ2-5; 12 positions match TRBD2. Per the germline V gene, CDR1 is WSHSY and CDR2 is SAAADI. V dropped 2 bases and J dropped 2; count of bases not matched to a gene: 6. This CDR3 region has 17 residues.

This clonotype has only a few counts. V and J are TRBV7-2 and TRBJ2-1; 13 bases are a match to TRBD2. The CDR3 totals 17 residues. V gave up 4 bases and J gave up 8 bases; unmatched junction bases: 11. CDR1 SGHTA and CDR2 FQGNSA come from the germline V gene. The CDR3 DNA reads TGTGCCAGCAGCTCCTCACTAGCGGGGGGGTGGCCGGATGAGCAGTTCTTC. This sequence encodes CASSSSLAGGWPDEQFF.

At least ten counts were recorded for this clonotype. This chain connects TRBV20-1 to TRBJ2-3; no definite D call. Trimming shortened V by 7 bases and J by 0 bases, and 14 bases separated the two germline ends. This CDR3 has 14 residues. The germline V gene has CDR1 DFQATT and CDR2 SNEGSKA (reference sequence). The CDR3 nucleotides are TGCAGTGGGCCCGCTGCGATTAGCACAGATACGCAGTATTTT. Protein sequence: CSGPAAISTDTQYF.

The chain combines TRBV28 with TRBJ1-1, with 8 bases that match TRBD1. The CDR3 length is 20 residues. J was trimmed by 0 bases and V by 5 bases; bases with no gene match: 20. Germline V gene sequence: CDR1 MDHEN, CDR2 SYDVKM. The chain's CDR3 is CASSTIRDRTIPTMNTEAFF. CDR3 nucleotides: TGTGCCAGCAGTACGATCCGGGACAGGACAATACCTACCATGAACACTGAAGCTTTCTTT.

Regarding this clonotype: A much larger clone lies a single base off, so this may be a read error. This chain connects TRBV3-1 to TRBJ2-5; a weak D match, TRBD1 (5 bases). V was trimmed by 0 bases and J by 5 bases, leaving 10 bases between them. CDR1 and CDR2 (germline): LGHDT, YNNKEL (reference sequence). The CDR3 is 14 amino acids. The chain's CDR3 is CASSQEVGVETQYF. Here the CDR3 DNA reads TGTGCCAGCAGCCAAGAGGTAGGGGTGGAGACCCAGTACTTC.

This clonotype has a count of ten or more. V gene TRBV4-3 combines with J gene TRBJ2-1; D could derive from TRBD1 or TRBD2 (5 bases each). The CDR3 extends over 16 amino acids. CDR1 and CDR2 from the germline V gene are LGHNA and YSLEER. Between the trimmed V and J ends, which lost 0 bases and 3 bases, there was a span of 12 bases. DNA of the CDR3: TGCGCCAGCAGCCAAGATCGGGACGGCCGCTACAATGAGCAGTTCTTC. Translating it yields CASSQDRDGRYNEQFF.

The CDR3 is CASSQTGGVNIQYF. As DNA, the CDR3 is TGTGCCAGCAGCCAAACAGGGGGGGTCAACATTCAGTACTTC. The chain has TRBV7-2 and TRBJ2-4, with a possible D match to TRBD1 (8 bases). The CDR3 is 14 amino acids. Trimming cost V 5 bases and J 7 bases, with 15 bases left between them. CDR1 and CDR2 from the germline V gene are SGHTA and FQGNSA.

CDR3 region: CASSDADSSNEKLFF. The CDR3 region has the DNA TGTGCCAGCTCCGATGCGGACAGCTCTAATGAAAAACTGTTTTTT. V is TRBV18 and J is TRBJ1-4; a possible D gene is TRBD1 (6 bases). Germline CDR1 reads KGHSH; CDR2 reads LQKENI. CDR3 size: 15 residues. V was pared by 6 bases and J by 3 bases, with 14 bases between.

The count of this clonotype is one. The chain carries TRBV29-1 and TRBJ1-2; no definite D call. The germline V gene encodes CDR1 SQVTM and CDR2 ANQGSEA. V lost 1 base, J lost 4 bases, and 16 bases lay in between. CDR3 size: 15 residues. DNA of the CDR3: TGCAGCGTTGAAGGCCGGCCAGGAGTCACCTATGGCTACACCTTC. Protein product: CSVEGRPGVTYGYTF.

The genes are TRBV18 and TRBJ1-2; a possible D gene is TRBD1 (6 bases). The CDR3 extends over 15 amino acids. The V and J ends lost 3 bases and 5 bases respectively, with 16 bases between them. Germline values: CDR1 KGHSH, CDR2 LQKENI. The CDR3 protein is CASSPVSSQGYGYTF. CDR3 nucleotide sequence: TGTGCCAGCTCACCGGTGTCCTCACAGGGTTATGGCTACACCTTC.

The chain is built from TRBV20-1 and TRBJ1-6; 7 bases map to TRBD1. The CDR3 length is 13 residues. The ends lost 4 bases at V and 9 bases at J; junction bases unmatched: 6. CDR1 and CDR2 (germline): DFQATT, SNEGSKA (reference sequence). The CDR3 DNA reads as TGCAGTGCTACCACAGGGGTCGGTTCACCCCTCCACTTT. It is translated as CSATTGVGSPLHF.

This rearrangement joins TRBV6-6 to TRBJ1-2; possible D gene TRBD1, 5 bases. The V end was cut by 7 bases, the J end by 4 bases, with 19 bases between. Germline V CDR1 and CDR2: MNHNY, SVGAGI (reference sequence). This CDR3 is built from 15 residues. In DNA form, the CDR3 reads TGTGCCAGCACCGCCCGGGACTACTTCGTCTATGGCTACACCTTC. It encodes CASTARDYFVYGYTF.

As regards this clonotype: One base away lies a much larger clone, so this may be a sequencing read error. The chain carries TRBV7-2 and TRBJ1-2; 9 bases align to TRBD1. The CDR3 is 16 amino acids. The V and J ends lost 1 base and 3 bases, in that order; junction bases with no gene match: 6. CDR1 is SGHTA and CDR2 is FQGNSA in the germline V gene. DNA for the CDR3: TGTGCCAGCAGCTTAGACAGGGGGCGGGCCGACTATGGCTACACCTTC. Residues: CASSLDRGRADYGYTF. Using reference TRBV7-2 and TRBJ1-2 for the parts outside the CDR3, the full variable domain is GAGVSQSPSNKVTEKGKDVELRCDPISGHTALYWYRQSLGQGLEFLIYFQGNSAPDKSGLPSDRFSAERTGGSVSTLTIQRTQQEDSAVYLCASSLDRGRADYGYTFGSGTRLTVV.

The CDR3 loop is CASSSRGQEETQYF. For the CDR3, the DNA is TGTGCCAGCAGCTCCCGGGGACAGGAAGAGACCCAGTACTTC. V and J are TRBV7-3 and TRBJ2-5; TRBD1 aligns across 8 bases. Germline V lookup: CDR1 SGHTA, CDR2 FQGTGA. The CDR3 has 14 amino acids. Trimming removed 4 bases from V and 3 bases from J; junction bases left unmatched: 4.

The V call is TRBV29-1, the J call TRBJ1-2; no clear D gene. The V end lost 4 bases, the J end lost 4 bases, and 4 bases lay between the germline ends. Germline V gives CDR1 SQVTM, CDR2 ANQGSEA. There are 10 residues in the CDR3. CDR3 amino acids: CSVVGYGYTF. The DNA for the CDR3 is TGCAGCGTTGTTGGCTATGGCTACACCTTC.

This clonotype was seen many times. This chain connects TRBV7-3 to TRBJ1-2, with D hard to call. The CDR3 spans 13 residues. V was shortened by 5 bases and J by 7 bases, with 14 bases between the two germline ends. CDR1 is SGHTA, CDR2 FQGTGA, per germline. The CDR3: CASSLGPTFGYTF. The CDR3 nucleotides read TGTGCCAGCAGCCTCGGGCCCACCTTTGGCTACACCTTC.

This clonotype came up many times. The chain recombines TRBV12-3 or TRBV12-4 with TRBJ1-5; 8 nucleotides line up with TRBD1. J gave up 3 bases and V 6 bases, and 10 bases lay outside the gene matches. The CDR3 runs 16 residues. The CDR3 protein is CASSAPGTGPNQPQHF. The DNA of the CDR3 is TGTGCCAGCAGCGCTCCCGGGACAGGTCCCAATCAGCCCCAGCATTTT.

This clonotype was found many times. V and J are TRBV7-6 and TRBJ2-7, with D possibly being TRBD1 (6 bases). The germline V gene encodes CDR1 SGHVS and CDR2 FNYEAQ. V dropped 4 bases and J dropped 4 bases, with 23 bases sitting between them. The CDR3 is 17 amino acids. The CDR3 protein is CASSSRTGSGVGYEQYF. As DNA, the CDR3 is TGTGCCAGCAGCTCGCGAACAGGGTCCGGTGTGGGGTACGAGCAGTACTTC.

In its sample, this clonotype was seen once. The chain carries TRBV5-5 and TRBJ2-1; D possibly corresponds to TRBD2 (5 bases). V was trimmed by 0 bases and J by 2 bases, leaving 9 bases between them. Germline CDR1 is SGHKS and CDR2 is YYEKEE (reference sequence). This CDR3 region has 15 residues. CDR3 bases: TGTGCCAGCAGCTTGGTACCTAGCCCCTACAATGAGCAGTTCTTC. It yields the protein CASSLVPSPYNEQFF.

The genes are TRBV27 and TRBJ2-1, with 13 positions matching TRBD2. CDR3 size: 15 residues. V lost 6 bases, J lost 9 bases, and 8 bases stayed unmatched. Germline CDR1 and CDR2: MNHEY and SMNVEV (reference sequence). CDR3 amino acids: CASSLLAGGRGEQFF. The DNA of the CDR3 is TGTGCCAGCAGCCTACTAGCGGGGGGGCGGGGTGAGCAGTTCTTC.

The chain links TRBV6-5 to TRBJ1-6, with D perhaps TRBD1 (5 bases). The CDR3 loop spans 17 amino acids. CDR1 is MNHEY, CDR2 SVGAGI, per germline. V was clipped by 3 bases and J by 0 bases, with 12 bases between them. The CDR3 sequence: CASSYFAGSSYNSPLHF. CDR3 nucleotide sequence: TGTGCCAGCAGTTATTTTGCAGGGAGCTCCTATAATTCACCCCTCCACTTT.

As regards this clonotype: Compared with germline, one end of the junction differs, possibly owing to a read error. For the CDR3, the DNA is TGTACCAGCAACGGCGGGGGGGCCCATGAGCAGTTCTTC. It translates to CTSNGGGAHEQFF. The chain is built from TRBV2 and TRBJ2-1, with TRBD2 identical over 9 bases. Germline V lookup: CDR1 SNHLY, CDR2 FYNNEI. CDR3 length: 13 amino acids.

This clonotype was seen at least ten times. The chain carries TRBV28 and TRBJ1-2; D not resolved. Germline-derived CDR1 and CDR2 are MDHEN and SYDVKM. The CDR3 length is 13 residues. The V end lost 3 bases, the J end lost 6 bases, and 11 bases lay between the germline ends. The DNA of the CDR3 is TGTGCCAGCAGTTTGGGGAGGTTGAATGGCTACACCTTC. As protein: CASSLGRLNGYTF.